The 5 T cell receptor beta chains reported below all come from one sample, sequenced in a study of Ad26.COV2.S vaccination and SARS-CoV-2 variants. Sequencing was performed with immunoSEQ multiplex PCR; in TCRdb, only in-frame clones are kept and a portion is missing. The table has around 350,000 clones, approximately 81% seen once. The treatment denotes: some 19 received Ad26.COV2.S at low or high dose, single or two shots; roughly five received placebo; per-sample allocation not given. Specimen acquisition occurred on day 63 following the initial vaccine or placebo injection. The sample in question was peripheral blood, obtained in a trial of Ad26.COV2.S vaccine versus placebo. These receptors were obtained from a person aged 18-60 years who received the Ad26.COV2.S COVID-19 vaccine or a placebo.

This clone was found a few times. This chain links TRBV27 with TRBJ1-1; weak D call: TRBD1 (6 bases). The V end was cut by 2 bases, the J end by 3 bases, with 7 bases between. The germline CDR1 and CDR2 sequences are MNHEY and SMNVEV (reference sequence). The CDR3 runs to 13 residues. CDR3 loop: CASSLKGDTEAFF. CDR3 in DNA: TGTGCCAGCAGTTTAAAGGGGGACACTGAAGCTTTCTTT.

The chain links TRBV18 to TRBJ2-1, with a weak D call TRBD2 (5 bases). The CDR3 is made up of 16 amino acids. The V end was cut by 6 bases, the J end by 0 bases, with 15 bases between. CDR1 is KGHSH, CDR2 LQKENI, per germline. This chain's CDR3 is CASSPVGSGSYNEQFF. Here the CDR3 DNA reads TGTGCCAGCTCCCCCGTGGGGAGCGGCTCCTACAATGAGCAGTTCTTC.

The V and J genes are TRBV11-2 and TRBJ2-7, with 13 bases matching TRBD2. The length of the CDR3 is 19 residues. The V and J ends lost 0 bases and 1 base, in that order; junction bases with no gene match: 9. In germline, CDR1 is SGHAT, CDR2 FQNNGV. CDR3 protein: CASSLDRTSGRGDSYEQYF. The DNA for the CDR3 is TGTGCCAGCAGCTTAGATCGGACTAGCGGGAGAGGGGATTCCTACGAGCAGTACTTC.

V and J are TRBV7-2 and TRBJ2-5, with D perhaps being TRBD1 or TRBD2 (5 bases each). CDR3 length: 16 residues. Germline loops: CDR1 SGHTA, CDR2 FQGNSA. Trimming removed 5 bases from V and 4 bases from J, with 20 bases in between. DNA of the CDR3: TGTGCCAGCAGCCCCGACAGACCCAGAAGCGGAGAGACCCAGTACTTC. Its protein is CASSPDRPRSGETQYF. The variable domain in full, completed from reference TRBV7-2 and TRBJ2-5, reads GAGVSQSPSNKVTEKGKDVELRCDPISGHTALYWYRQSLGQGLEFLIYFQGNSAPDKSGLPSDRFSAERTGGSVSTLTIQRTQQEDSAVYLCASSPDRPRSGETQYFGPGTRLLVL.

The V and J genes are TRBV19 and TRBJ2-3, with 13 bases fitting TRBD2. The CDR3 consists of 17 residues. The V gene's germline CDR1 is LNHDA and CDR2 SQIVND (reference sequence). J lost 4 bases, V lost 3 bases, and 7 bases had no gene match. CDR3 DNA sequence: TGTGCCAGTAGTATCCGGACTAGCGGGAGCATCGCAGATACGCAGTATTTT. Translating gives CASSIRTSGSIADTQYF.